This T cell receptor (beta chain) was recorded in a study of blood T cell repertoires in COVID-19 (dated by TCRdb to the early 2020s). Concerning the study at large: Samples covering the acute and convalescent phases of COVID-19 were provided by collaborators in the United States, Italy and Spain. The prospective study material was composed of cDNA or gDNA derived from T cells, B-cell-depleted T cells, or PBMCs. Subjects who had been exposed to COVID-19, were actively infected with it, or had recovered from it provided the deeply sampled blood TCRbeta repertoires that made up the dataset. The repertoires were released in a freely available public database meant as a resource for research on the immune response to SARS-CoV-2. The samples were drawn from two sources: the first 160 participants of the ongoing ImmuneRACE study, and over 950 subjects contributed by 6 global collaborators. A de-identified subject ID, COVID-19 status, age in years and sex were almost always included in the sample metadata. HLA class I and class II types, where available, came from metadata supplied by the sample provider rather than from assay-based typing. Broader findings and caveats from the paper: How much clinical and demographic metadata was included differed by source and by participant, and the metadata was provided uncurated.

V and J lose 5 bases and 2 bases, and a span of 15 bases separates them. The CDR3 spans 15 residues, from the cysteine through the phenylalanine. Just CDR3 DNA is preserved here, 45 bases in frame from base 1. CDR1 is given as MNHNY and CDR2 as SVGAGI, both from the germline V gene (reference sequence). About this clone: The antigen it binds to is not known. No base quality information exists; no much larger clone differs at one position.

The immunoSEQ Assay, a bias-controlled multiplex PCR, was used to amplify TCRbeta CDR3 regions from genomic DNA. In the paper's pipeline: Within the assay, amplification of reference gene primers was used to estimate how many nucleated cells each sample contained. Sequence reads were collapsed and filtered to measure the absolute abundance of every unique TCRbeta CDR3 rearrangement. For each sample, productive Simpson clonality was calculated as the square root of Simpson's diversity index over productive rearrangements. TCRdb took this table from immuneACCESS and kept in-frame rearrangements with V and J called. Such tables lack part of the clones; where checked against another copy, unresolved V genes explain under half of the gap, and the rest is unexplained. V, J and clone size reflect that table, while D and trimming were determined from the DNA. Across this sample there are approximately 170,000 clones, with 82% seen only once. The top ten constitute about 10% of the sample.

Whole blood was collected in K2EDTA tubes by collaborating institutions according to the institutions' own protocols. Collaborator samples were shipped for TCRbeta analysis as frozen whole blood, isolated PBMCs, or DNA extracted from either sample type. The TCR sequence derives from a woman of 80 years or more with active or convalescent COVID-19. Input material: peripheral blood. The rearranged chain carries TRBV6-6 and TRBJ1-1, and perhaps TRBD1 as D gene, on 5 matching bases. The sequenced DNA is TGTGCCAGCAGTCCGACTGGGGGGGGAAACACTGAAGCTTTCTTT. The translation is CASSPTGGGNTEAFF.